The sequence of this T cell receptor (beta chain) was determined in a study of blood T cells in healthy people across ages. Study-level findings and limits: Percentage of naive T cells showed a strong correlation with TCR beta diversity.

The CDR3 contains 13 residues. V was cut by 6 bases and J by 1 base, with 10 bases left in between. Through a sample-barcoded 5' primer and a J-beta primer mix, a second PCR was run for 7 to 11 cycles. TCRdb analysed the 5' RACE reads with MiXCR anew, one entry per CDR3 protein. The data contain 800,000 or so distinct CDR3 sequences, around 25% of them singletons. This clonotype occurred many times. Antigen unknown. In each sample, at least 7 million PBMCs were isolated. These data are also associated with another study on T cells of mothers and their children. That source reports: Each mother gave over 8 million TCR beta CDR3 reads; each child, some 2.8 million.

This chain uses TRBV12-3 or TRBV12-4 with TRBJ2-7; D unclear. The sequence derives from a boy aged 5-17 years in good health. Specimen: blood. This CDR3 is CASSFGRSYEQYF. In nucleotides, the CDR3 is TGTGCCAGCAGCTTTGGCAGATCCTACGAGCAGTACTTC.